The next 29 T cell receptor beta chains were all read from a single sample in a study of shared clonotypes between healthy human individuals. Naive-designated CD8 cells lacked CD45RO, were positively enriched for CCR7, and omitted terminally differentiated effector memory CD45RA+ cells. Measured with immunoSEQ multiplex PCR; TCRdb has only the in-frame clones, and not every one. This sample yields millions of clones, of which about 95% are seen a single time; about 1.1% belongs to the top ten. The sample taken for sequencing was naive CD8+ T cells sorted from blood. These receptors were collected from a man aged 18 to 30 in good health.

About this clone: Different DNA sequences within this sample yield the same CDR3. The V gene is TRBV7-2, the J gene TRBJ2-1; D gene uncertain. Germline V gene data show CDR1 as SGHTA and CDR2 as FQGNSA. Trimming cost V 5 bases and J 0 bases, with 5 bases left between them. There are 13 residues in the CDR3. The CDR3 sequence: CASSPDSYNEQFF. The CDR3 DNA reads as TGTGCCAGCAGCCCGGACTCCTACAATGAGCAGTTCTTC.

The CDR3 DNA follows: TGTGCCAGCAGCTCCTCCACGGGGTCGGCAGATACGCAGTATTTT. The encoded protein is CASSSSTGSADTQYF. V is TRBV7-9 and J is TRBJ2-3; D might be TRBD2 (5 bases). This CDR3 is 15 amino acids long. V shed 4 bases and J shed 4 bases, with 15 bases lying between them. The germline CDR1 and CDR2 sequences are SEHNR and FQNEAQ (reference sequence). Complete variable domain (other parts from reference TRBV7-9 and TRBJ2-3): DTGVSQNPRHKITKRGQNVTFRCDPISEHNRLYWYRQTLGQGPEFLTYFQNEAQLEKSRLLSDRFSAERPKGSFSTLEIQRTEQGDSAMYLCASSSSTGSADTQYFGPGTRLTVL.

The chain carries TRBV4-1 and TRBJ1-6; TRBD1 aligns across 7 bases. J was trimmed by 7 bases and V by 3 bases; bases with no gene match: 12. CDR1 MGHRA and CDR2 YSYEKL come from the germline V gene. There are 17 residues in the CDR3. CDR3 in DNA: TGCGCCAGCAGCCAGGAGGCGACTGGACAGGTCAATTCACCCCTCCACTTT. This codes for CASSQEATGQVNSPLHF.

The chain employs TRBV12-2 and TRBJ1-1. TRBV12-2 is a documented pseudogene. This CDR3 is 18 amino acids long. CDR3 DNA sequence: TGTGCAAGTCGCCCTGGGTCTGGTGGGCGAGACCGGGACGGTGAAGCTTTCTTT. Residues: CASRPGSGGRDRDGEAFF.

This chain joins TRBV6-5 and TRBJ2-7; D call uncertain. Germline values: CDR1 MNHEY, CDR2 SVGAGI. This CDR3 has 14 amino acids. Trimming removed 2 bases at V and 1 base at J, with 9 bases between. Here the CDR3 DNA reads TGTGCCAGCAGTTACCACATCGAATCCTACGAGCAGTACTTC. Amino acid sequence: CASSYHIESYEQYF.

This chain joins TRBV27 and TRBJ1-2, with a tentative D call TRBD1 (6 bases). V was shortened by 5 bases and J by 6 bases, with 13 bases between the two germline ends. The CDR3 is made up of 13 amino acids. Germline CDR1 reads MNHEY; CDR2 reads SMNVEV (reference sequence). CDR3 amino acids: CASSPPSGDGYTF. The DNA for the CDR3 is TGTGCCAGCAGTCCTCCCTCAGGGGATGGCTACACCTTC.

In the case of this clone: A much larger clone differs from this one at a single base, so this may be a read error. V and J are TRBV30 and TRBJ1-4; D perhaps matches TRBD1 (5 bases). CDR3 length equals 13 residues. Trimming took off 1 base at V and 10 bases at J, with 13 bases between the two ends. CDR1 and CDR2 from the germline V gene are GTSNPN and SVGIG (reference sequence). The CDR3 loop is CAWSASVGGKLFF. The CDR3 coding sequence is TGTGCCTGGAGTGCAAGCGTTGGGGGAAAACTGTTTTTT.

The J gene is TRBJ1-1, the V gene TRBV19; D unresolved. Germline CDR1 is LNHDA and CDR2 is SQIVND (reference sequence). The CDR3 runs to 17 residues. Trimming took off 4 bases at V and 3 bases at J, with 21 bases between the two ends. The CDR3 region has the DNA TGTGCCAGTAGTAGTAAGCCGGGCAGAAGGAGGGACACTGAAGCTTTCTTT. Encoded protein: CASSSKPGRRRDTEAFF.

About this clone: A much larger clone sits a single nucleotide away, making a read error possible. The sample has other DNA sequences that encode this CDR3 too. The chain is built from TRBV6-5 and TRBJ2-1, with D hard to call. CDR3 size: 16 residues. V lost 0 bases, J lost 0 bases, and 9 bases lay in between. The germline V gene encodes CDR1 MNHEY and CDR2 SVGAGI. The CDR3 here is CASSYSDGSSYNEQFF. CDR3 in DNA: TGTGCCAGCAGTTACTCGGACGGTAGCTCCTACAATGAGCAGTTCTTC.

Comment on this clone: The sample has other DNA sequences that encode this CDR3 too. The CDR3 loop is CASSPLAGGADTQYF. In nucleotides, the CDR3 is TGTGCCAGCAGCCCACTAGCGGGGGGCGCAGATACGCAGTATTTT. This sequence joins TRBV6-5 and TRBJ2-3; 12 positions match TRBD2. This CDR3 comprises 15 residues. V shed 6 bases and J 4 bases; nucleotides not matched to a gene: 5. The germline gives CDR1 MNHEY, CDR2 SVGAGI.

As to this clone: At the DNA level, this CDR3 is encoded by other sequences in the same sample as well. V and J are TRBV9 and TRBJ2-1, with D possibly being TRBD1 (7 bases). Germline loops: CDR1 SGDLS, CDR2 YYNGEE. The CDR3 sequence is 14 residues long. The V gene lost 0 bases and the J gene lost 8 bases, with 12 bases spanning the gap. CDR3 sequence reads: CASSVAGGPYEQFF. CDR3 nucleotide sequence: TGTGCCAGCAGCGTAGCAGGGGGGCCGTATGAGCAGTTCTTC.

Comment on this clone: The same CDR3 is also encoded by other DNA sequences in this sample. V usage is TRBV11-2 and J usage is TRBJ2-3; D gene unclear. CDR3 length: 11 residues. Per the germline V gene, CDR1 is SGHAT and CDR2 is FQNNGV. Trimming stripped 5 bases from V and 6 bases from J, with 6 bases between. CDR3 loop: CASSPGDTQYF. DNA for the CDR3: TGTGCCAGCAGCCCGGGTGATACGCAGTATTTT.

V gene TRBV4-2 combines with J gene TRBJ1-5; D is unresolved. The CDR3 contains 14 residues. Germline loops: CDR1 LGHNA, CDR2 YNFKEQ. V lost 4 bases and J 4 bases, leaving 11 bases between the germline ends. In DNA, the CDR3 is TGTGCCAGCAGCCGCACCGCCTCTAATCAGCCCCAGCATTTT. Translating it yields CASSRTASNQPQHF.

This chain connects TRBV4-1 to TRBJ2-4; D gene ambiguous. The CDR3 is 17 residues long. The V and J ends lost 0 bases and 0 bases respectively, with 12 bases between them. Germline V gene lookup returns CDR1 MGHRA and CDR2 YSYEKL. The CDR3 reads CASSQDMVLLAKNIQYF. DNA for the CDR3: TGCGCCAGCAGCCAAGATATGGTCCTGCTAGCCAAAAACATTCAGTACTTC.

As concerns this clone: The same CDR3 is also encoded by other DNA sequences in this sample. V and J are TRBV4-1 and TRBJ2-7; unclear D gene. CDR1 MGHRA and CDR2 YSYEKL come from the germline V gene. The CDR3 sequence is 13 residues long. V shed 1 base and J shed 3 bases, with 7 bases lying between them. The CDR3 sequence is CASSQAPDYEQYF. As DNA, the CDR3 is TGCGCCAGCAGCCAAGCTCCCGACTACGAGCAGTACTTC.

This sequence joins TRBV6-5 and TRBJ2-7, with 8 nucleotides matching TRBD2. The J segment lost 6 bases and the V segment lost 7 bases, leaving 5 bases of the junction unmatched. Germline V gives CDR1 MNHEY, CDR2 SVGAGI. This CDR3 comprises 12 residues. The CDR3 reads CASTSGGPEQYF. In DNA form, the CDR3 reads TGTGCCAGCACTTCGGGGGGGCCCGAGCAGTACTTC.

This clone was found a few times. This chain connects TRBV10-3 to TRBJ2-2, with 7 bases aligning to TRBD2. CDR3 length equals 15 residues. J lost 4 bases, V lost 3 bases, and 5 bases had no gene match. Germline CDR1 reads ENHRY; CDR2 reads SYGVKD. The CDR3 here is CAISDQRETTGELFF. In DNA, the CDR3 is TGTGCCATCAGTGATCAGCGGGAAACCACCGGGGAGCTGTTTTTT.

This chain joins TRBV6-1 and TRBJ1-1; no reliable D call. The V gene's germline CDR1 is MNHNS and CDR2 SASEGT. This CDR3 is 15 amino acids long. Trimming removed 0 bases at V and 3 bases at J, with 11 bases between. CDR3 bases: TGTGCCAGCAGTGAAGCGGGGAGGACGGACACTGAAGCTTTCTTT. Amino acid sequence: CASSEAGRTDTEAFF.

The sample holds one count of this clone. The chain recombines TRBV6-1 with TRBJ2-7, with D tentatively TRBD1 (6 bases). The germline gives CDR1 MNHNS, CDR2 SASEGT. V lost 4 bases and J lost 3, with 7 bases in between. This CDR3 contains 12 residues. The chain's CDR3 is CASSGTVYEQYF. DNA of the CDR3: TGTGCCAGCAGTGGGACAGTCTACGAGCAGTACTTC.

The genes are TRBV7-9 and TRBJ2-7, with D unclear. The CDR3 is 13 amino acids. Trimming shortened V by 2 bases and J by 3 bases, and 8 bases separated the two germline ends. Germline V lookup: CDR1 SEHNR, CDR2 FQNEAQ (reference sequence). CDR3 DNA: TGTGCCAGCAGCTTAAGTGCCGACTACGAGCAGTACTTC. Translation: CASSLSADYEQYF.

The chain has TRBV7-3 and TRBJ2-4; D is ambiguous. Germline V gene data show CDR1 as SGHTA and CDR2 as FQGTGA. The CDR3 contains 15 residues. V lost 2 bases and J lost 7, with 15 bases in between. CDR3 nucleotide sequence: TGTGCCAGCAGCTTAGACACAGCCGCCGGGAACATTCAGTACTTC. This sequence encodes CASSLDTAAGNIQYF. Together with reference TRBV7-3 and TRBJ2-4, the CDR3 gives the full variable domain: GAGVSQTPSNKVTEKGKYVELRCDPISGHTALYWYRQSLGQGPEFLIYFQGTGAADDSGLPNDRFFAVRPEGSVSTLKIQRTERGDSAVYLCASSLDTAAGNIQYFGAGTRLSVL.

CDR3 in amino acids: CASSYPSLGTGEQYF. The CDR3 DNA reads as TGTGCCAGCAGCTACCCCAGCCTCGGAACGGGCGAGCAGTACTTC. The rearrangement links TRBV7-9 to TRBJ2-7; D is unresolved. CDR1 and CDR2 from the germline V gene are SEHNR and FQNEAQ (reference sequence). V gave up 4 bases and J gave up 6 bases, with 19 bases separating them. This CDR3 has 15 residues.

CDR3 DNA: TGTGCCAGCTATGATTGGGGGGAGGCGAATTTTCCCAATGAGCAGTTCTTC. Protein: CASYDWGEANFPNEQFF. V is TRBV5-8 and J is TRBJ2-1; D might be TRBD2 (6 bases). V lost 7 bases, J lost 6 bases, and 26 bases lay in between. The CDR3 is made up of 17 amino acids. CDR1 and CDR2 (germline): SGHTS, YDEGEE.

A word on this clone: Additional DNA sequences in this sample encode the identical CDR3. The V and J genes are TRBV27 and TRBJ2-7; 7 bases line up with TRBD2. From germline, CDR1 is MNHEY and CDR2 SMNVEV (reference sequence). V lost 3 bases, J lost 3 bases, and 2 bases stayed unmatched. The CDR3 sequence is 13 residues long. CDR3 sequence reads: CASSLGGDYEQYF. DNA of the CDR3: TGTGCCAGCAGTTTGGGGGGGGACTACGAGCAGTACTTC.

The V call is TRBV29-1, the J call TRBJ1-2; tentative D call: TRBD1 (6 bases). V lost 0 bases to trimming and J lost 4 bases, with 12 bases between them. The CDR3 covers 14 residues. Germline CDR1 and CDR2: SQVTM and ANQGSEA. The CDR3 DNA follows: TGCAGCGTTGAAGATAGAGACAGGAGCTATGGCTACACCTTC. Protein product: CSVEDRDRSYGYTF.

V is TRBV6-4 and J is TRBJ2-4; D possibly corresponds to TRBD2 (7 bases). The V end lost 5 bases, the J end lost 1 base, and 21 bases lay between the germline ends. Looked up from germline, CDR1 is MRHNA and CDR2 is SNTAGT. The CDR3 sequence is 18 residues long. This chain's CDR3 is CASSNPSGTKGAKNIQYF. The CDR3 coding sequence is TGTGCCAGCAGTAACCCAAGCGGGACAAAAGGTGCCAAAAACATTCAGTACTTC.

This clone has a single count. Other DNA sequences in the same sample also yield this CDR3. The chain joins TRBV7-9 to TRBJ1-1; D gene unclear. CDR1 and CDR2 (germline): SEHNR, FQNEAQ (reference sequence). Trimming shortened V by 3 bases and J by 8 bases, and 13 bases separated the two germline ends. The CDR3 contains 13 residues. This CDR3 reads CASSLGQATEAFF. The CDR3 DNA reads TGTGCCAGCAGCTTGGGTCAGGCCACCGAAGCTTTCTTT.

The V and J genes are TRBV4-1 and TRBJ2-7; 7 nucleotides line up with TRBD1. J lost 1 base, V lost 6 bases, and 6 bases had no gene match. The germline V gene has CDR1 MGHRA and CDR2 YSYEKL. The CDR3 covers 14 residues. The CDR3 is CASRLRQGSYEQYF. CDR3 bases: TGCGCCAGCAGACTCCGACAGGGATCCTACGAGCAGTACTTC.

The genes are TRBV2 and TRBJ1-3; D gene unclear. CDR3 length equals 12 residues. Trimming took off 0 bases at V and 7 bases at J, with 4 bases between the two ends. Germline V gene data show CDR1 as SNHLY and CDR2 as FYNNEI. The CDR3: CASSEAMNTIYF. For the CDR3, the DNA is TGTGCCAGCAGTGAAGCAATGAACACCATATATTTT. The complete variable domain, with remaining parts taken from reference TRBV2 and TRBJ1-3, reads EPEVTQTPSHQVTQMGQEVILRCVPISNHLYFYWYRQILGQKVEFLVSFYNNEISEKSEIFDDQFSVERPDGSNFTLKIRSTKLEDSAMYFCASSEAMNTIYFGEGSWLTVV.